The rows below give T cell receptor beta chains drawn from one sample of a study of shared clonotypes between healthy human individuals. The assay was immunoSEQ multiplex PCR, and TCRdb's table has in-frame clones only and misses some. The data contain approximately 350,000 clones, 96% of them singletons. Sequencing was performed on memory CD8+ T cells sorted from blood. Receptor source: a man under 40 in good health. Each CDR3 is given with its conserved first and last residue. Fields, in order: clone size, D gene, J gene, V gene, CDR3 length, CDR3 DNA, CDR3 protein. The D gene is left open where the match is weak. Only some rows state a clone size, as once, few, many or a class for expanded clones.

size: .
D: .
J: TRBJ2-7
V: TRBV11-2
length: 13
DNA: TGTGCCAGCAGCTTCCGTCCCTTTTACGAGCAGTACTTC
CDR3: CASSFRPFYEQYF

size: .
D: .
J: TRBJ1-4
V: TRBV6-5
length: 14
DNA: TGTGCCAGCAGTTATGGGGGACGAGGGGAAAAACTGTTTTTT
CDR3: CASSYGGRGEKLFF

size: .
D: .
J: TRBJ2-4
V: TRBV13
length: 12
DNA: TGTGCCAGCAGCCCCCTGGGTAGGGCCCAATACTTC
CDR3: CASSPLGRAQYF

size: .
D: .
J: TRBJ2-7
V: TRBV6-5
length: 13
DNA: TGTGCCAGCAGTTACTCGAGAGGGTACGAGCAGTACTTC
CDR3: CASSYSRGYEQYF

size: .
D: TRBD2
J: TRBJ2-1
V: TRBV2
length: 16
DNA: TGTGCCAGCAACGTCCCGAGCGGGAGTTTGAGGAATGAGCAGTTCTTC
CDR3: CASNVPSGSLRNEQFF

size: .
D: TRBD1
J: TRBJ2-6
V: TRBV27
length: 15
DNA: TGTGCCAGCATGCGACAGGGCCCTGGGGCCAACGTCCTGACTTTC
CDR3: CASMRQGPGANVLTF

size: once
D: .
J: TRBJ2-3
V: TRBV20-1
length: 11
DNA: TGCAACACCCGAGCGGCAGATACGCAGTATTTT
CDR3: CNTRAADTQYF

size: .
D: .
J: TRBJ2-7
V: TRBV18
length: 15
DNA: TGTGCCAGCTCGAAGGTCCCAGGGGAAACCTACGAGCAGTACTTC
CDR3: CASSKVPGETYEQYF

size: .
D: TRBD1
J: TRBJ1-2
V: TRBV7-2
length: 16
DNA: TGTGCCAGCAGCTTACCGCAAATCGGGACAGGGGACGGCTACACCTTC
CDR3: CASSLPQIGTGDGYTF

size: .
D: TRBD1
J: TRBJ2-6
V: TRBV5-1
length: 15
DNA: TGCGCCAGCAGCCAGACAGGGGCTGGGGCCAACGTCCTGACTTTC
CDR3: CASSQTGAGANVLTF

size: .
D: .
J: TRBJ1-5
V: TRBV6-1
length: 13
DNA: TGTGCCAGCAGTGACATTCAGAATCAGCCCCAGCATTTT
CDR3: CASSDIQNQPQHF

size: .
D: TRBD2
J: TRBJ2-2
V: TRBV2
length: 14
DNA: TGTGCCAGCACCCTTAGCGGGGTCACCGGGGAGCTGTTTTTT
CDR3: CASTLSGVTGELFF

size: .
D: .
J: TRBJ2-7
V: TRBV4-1
length: 13
DNA: TGCGCCAGCAGCCACCAGGATCTCTACGAGCAGTACTTC
CDR3: CASSHQDLYEQYF

size: .
D: TRBD1
J: TRBJ1-5
V: TRBV19
length: 15
DNA: TGTGCCAGTAGTGTCCCGGGACAGCTAAATCAGCCCCAGCATTTT
CDR3: CASSVPGQLNQPQHF

size: .
D: TRBD2
J: TRBJ2-3
V: TRBV7-9
length: 17
DNA: TGTGCCAGCAGCCAGCCGGGACTAGCGGGGCCCACAGATACGCAGTATTTT
CDR3: CASSQPGLAGPTDTQYF

size: .
D: .
J: TRBJ1-2
V: TRBV30
length: 16
DNA: TGTGCCTGGAGTGTAGGATGGGCCCGAGCTAACTATGGCTACACCTTC
CDR3: CAWSVGWARANYGYTF

size: .
D: TRBD2
J: TRBJ2-1
V: TRBV27
length: 16
DNA: TGTGCCAGCAGCCCAACTAAGCGGGAGGCCCACAATGAGCAGTTCTTC
CDR3: CASSPTKREAHNEQFF

size: .
D: TRBD2
J: TRBJ2-3
V: TRBV4-1
length: 14
DNA: TGCGCCAGCAGCCAAGCGGGAGGGCCAGATACGCAGTATTTT
CDR3: CASSQAGGPDTQYF

size: .
D: .
J: TRBJ1-2
V: TRBV28
length: 15
DNA: TGTGCCAGCAGTTTAAGTCCCCTGAAGCCTATGCGGTACACCTTC
CDR3: CASSLSPLKPMRYTF

size: .
D: .
J: TRBJ2-1
V: TRBV5-4
length: 14
DNA: TGTGCCAGCAGCACCCAGGGCCCCTACAATGAGCAGTTCTTC
CDR3: CASSTQGPYNEQFF

size: .
D: TRBD1
J: TRBJ1-1
V: TRBV29-1
length: 13
DNA: TGCAGCGTTGCTGGACAGGGCAACACTGAAGCTTTCTTT
CDR3: CSVAGQGNTEAFF

size: .
D: .
J: TRBJ2-3
V: TRBV6-5
length: 14
DNA: TGTGCCAGCAGCCCCGGGACTCCGGCAGGTACGCAGTATTTT
CDR3: CASSPGTPAGTQYF

size: .
D: .
J: TRBJ2-7
V: TRBV4-2
length: 17
DNA: TGTGCCAGCAGCCAAAAGGGACCTTGGGATCCGAGCTACGAGCAGTACTTC
CDR3: CASSQKGPWDPSYEQYF

size: .
D: TRBD2
J: TRBJ2-5
V: TRBV2
length: 15
DNA: TGTGCCAGCAGCGGACATTTAGCGGGAAGGGAGACCCAGTACTTC
CDR3: CASSGHLAGRETQYF

size: .
D: .
J: TRBJ1-1
V: TRBV15
length: 15
DNA: TGTGCCACCAGCAGAGATTTTGGGGCCACCACTGAAGCTTTCTTT
CDR3: CATSRDFGATTEAFF

size: .
D: .
J: TRBJ1-3
V: TRBV6-1
length: 14
DNA: TGTGCCAGCAGTGAAAACGGCCCGCGAGGCACCATATATTTT
CDR3: CASSENGPRGTIYF

size: .
D: .
J: TRBJ1-1
V: TRBV6-5
length: 13
DNA: TGTGCCAGCAGCACCCTTCAGGGGCTTGAAGCTTTCTTT
CDR3: CASSTLQGLEAFF

size: once
D: TRBD2
J: TRBJ2-1
V: TRBV10-3
length: 17
DNA: TGTGCCATCAGTGAAACTAGCGGGAGGGCCCGGAACAATGAGCAGTTCTTC
CDR3: CAISETSGRARNNEQFF

size: .
D: .
J: TRBJ2-3
V: TRBV7-2
length: 14
DNA: TGTGCCAGCACAGGTCGGACTAGCACAGATACGCAGTATTTT
CDR3: CASTGRTSTDTQYF

size: .
D: .
J: TRBJ2-5
V: TRBV5-6
length: 14
DNA: TGTGCCAGCACGCGTGGTAGGGGGCAAGAGACCCAGTACTTC
CDR3: CASTRGRGQETQYF

size: .
D: .
J: TRBJ1-1
V: TRBV15
length: 14
DNA: TGTGCCACCAGCAGAGATTTGGGGTACACTGAAGCTTTCTTT
CDR3: CATSRDLGYTEAFF

size: .
D: .
J: TRBJ2-1
V: TRBV6-1
length: 14
DNA: TGTGCCAGCAGTGAAGGACCAACCTACAATGAGCAGTTCTTC
CDR3: CASSEGPTYNEQFF

size: .
D: .
J: TRBJ1-1
V: TRBV7-2
length: 14
DNA: TGTGCCAGCAGCTTAAGAGGCCGGAACACTGAAGCTTTCTTT
CDR3: CASSLRGRNTEAFF

size: .
D: .
J: TRBJ1-1
V: TRBV18
length: 14
DNA: TGTGCCAGCTCAGAGACAGCGTTGATCACTGAAGCTTTCTTT
CDR3: CASSETALITEAFF

size: .
D: TRBD1
J: TRBJ1-5
V: TRBV2
length: 15
DNA: TGTGCCAGCAGTGTGTCACAGGGGCGCAATCAGCCCCAGCATTTT
CDR3: CASSVSQGRNQPQHF

size: .
D: TRBD1
J: TRBJ2-5
V: TRBV5-5
length: 15
DNA: TGTGCCAGCAGCTTAGGAAAGGGGGCGGTAGAGACCCAGTACTTC
CDR3: CASSLGKGAVETQYF

size: .
D: TRBD2
J: TRBJ2-5
V: TRBV28
length: 15
DNA: TGTGCCAGCAGCGAATCGACTAGCGGGAGTGAGACCCAGTACTTC
CDR3: CASSESTSGSETQYF

size: .
D: TRBD2
J: TRBJ2-5
V: TRBV11-1
length: 17
DNA: TGTGCCAGCAGTTCATTATGGACTAGCGGGAGTTGGGAGACCCAGTACTTC
CDR3: CASSSLWTSGSWETQYF

size: .
D: .
J: TRBJ2-3
V: TRBV7-9
length: 14
DNA: TGTGCCAGCAGCCCCGTGTGGGGCACAGATACGCAGTATTTT
CDR3: CASSPVWGTDTQYF

size: .
D: TRBD1
J: TRBJ1-1
V: TRBV5-1
length: 16
DNA: TGCGCCAGCCTAGCCGGGACAGGGGGCCTGAACACTGAAGCTTTCTTT
CDR3: CASLAGTGGLNTEAFF

size: .
D: .
J: TRBJ1-1
V: TRBV6-5
length: 14
DNA: TGTGCCAGCAGTTACTCGGAGGTGTTGTCTGAAGCTTTCTTT
CDR3: CASSYSEVLSEAFF

size: .
D: TRBD1
J: TRBJ1-5
V: TRBV28
length: 16
DNA: TGTGCCAGCAGTTTCCTGGGACAGTATAGCAATCAGCCCCAGCATTTT
CDR3: CASSFLGQYSNQPQHF

size: .
D: .
J: TRBJ2-2
V: TRBV7-2
length: 13
DNA: TGTGCCAGCAGCTTGGATGGTACCGGGGAGCTGTTTTTT
CDR3: CASSLDGTGELFF

size: .
D: TRBD2
J: TRBJ2-3
V: TRBV19
length: 13
DNA: TGTGCCAGTAGTATAGCGGGGGGTGATACGCAGTATTTT
CDR3: CASSIAGGDTQYF

size: .
D: .
J: TRBJ2-1
V: TRBV9
length: 15
DNA: TGTGCCAGCAGCGTAGGACGTGGATCCTACAATGAGCAGTTCTTC
CDR3: CASSVGRGSYNEQFF

size: .
D: .
J: TRBJ2-2
V: TRBV21-1
length: 15
DNA: TGTGCCAGCAGCAAAAGCGGCCAGGCCACCGGGGAGCTGTTTTTT
CDR3: CASSKSGQATGELFF

size: .
D: .
J: TRBJ1-1
V: TRBV30
length: 13
DNA: TGTGCCTGGAGTGTACGGAGGCACACTGAAGCTTTCTTT
CDR3: CAWSVRRHTEAFF

size: .
D: TRBD1
J: TRBJ2-2
V: TRBV29-1
length: 14
DNA: TGCAGCGTGGTCACAGGGGCAGTCTCCGGGGAGCTGTTTTTT
CDR3: CSVVTGAVSGELFF

size: .
D: .
J: TRBJ2-3
V: TRBV7-2
length: 16
DNA: TGTGCCAGCAGCTTAGGCTCCACGTTGGGTAGCCCAACGCAGTATTTT
CDR3: CASSLGSTLGSPTQYF

size: once
D: TRBD1
J: TRBJ1-6
V: TRBV18
length: 15
DNA: TGTGCCAGCTCACCGGGACAGGGGGGGAATTCACCCCTCCACTTT
CDR3: CASSPGQGGNSPLHF

size: .
D: .
J: TRBJ1-4
V: TRBV30
length: 14
DNA: TGTGCCTGGAGGGGGACACTCCTAACGGAAAAACTGTTTTTT
CDR3: CAWRGTLLTEKLFF

size: .
D: TRBD1
J: TRBJ1-5
V: TRBV28
length: 16
DNA: TGTGCCAGCAGTAGGGGGCCAGTTAATAGCAATCAGCCCCAGCATTTT
CDR3: CASSRGPVNSNQPQHF

size: .
D: TRBD1
J: TRBJ1-1
V: TRBV27
length: 13
DNA: TGTGCCCGCCCCCGGGACAGGGGTTCATTGGCTTTCTTT
CDR3: CARPRDRGSLAFF

size: .
D: .
J: TRBJ2-7
V: TRBV15
length: 15
DNA: TGTGCCACCAGCAGATATAGCGGTTCCTCCTACGAGCAGTACTTC
CDR3: CATSRYSGSSYEQYF

size: once
D: .
J: TRBJ1-3
V: TRBV29-1
length: 13
DNA: TGCAGCGTGAAAAATCCTTCTGGAAACACCATATATTTT
CDR3: CSVKNPSGNTIYF

size: .
D: .
J: TRBJ1-2
V: TRBV9
length: 11
DNA: TGTGCCAGCAGCGTAAACTATGGCTACACCTTC
CDR3: CASSVNYGYTF

size: .
D: .
J: TRBJ2-3
V: TRBV9
length: 16
DNA: TGTGCCAGCAGCGTGGAGGGAAGGGCTAGCACAGATACGCAGTATTTT
CDR3: CASSVEGRASTDTQYF